The next 3 T cell receptor beta chains were all read from a single sample in a study of a mutant IDH1 vaccine in newly diagnosed glioma. Time point here: baseline, week 1 (first vaccination visit). Documented treatment: pre-vaccination baseline after standard-of-care therapy. The assay was immunoSEQ multiplex PCR, and TCRdb's table has in-frame clones only and misses some. The sample carries 25,000 to 35,000 clones, around nine tenths recorded once. The material sequenced was PBMCs, taken from a glioma patient treated with radiotherapy, temozolomide or both. The receptors were sampled from a woman aged 40 to 50 with glioma.

This clone was observed once. The chain combines TRBV10-1 with TRBJ2-7; TRBD2 might be the D (6 bases). V dropped 4 bases and J dropped 6 bases, with 13 bases sitting between them. The CDR3 extends over 13 amino acids. Looked up from germline, CDR1 is WNHNN and CDR2 is SYGVQD (reference sequence). The CDR3 sequence is CASSVGGKGEQYF. The CDR3 bases are TGCGCCAGCAGTGTCGGGGGAAAAGGCGAGCAGTACTTC.

This chain joins TRBV6-6 and TRBJ2-7, with TRBD1 matching over 9 bases. Germline assignment: CDR1 MNHNY and CDR2 SVGAGI (reference sequence). V shed 6 bases and J 5 bases; nucleotides not matched to a gene: 8. The CDR3 sequence is 14 residues long. In DNA, the CDR3 is TGTGCCAGCAGGCCGGGACAGGGTCCCCACGAGCAGTACTTC. Amino acids: CASRPGQGPHEQYF.

The chain employs TRBV18 and TRBJ2-5, with 13 bases matching TRBD2. CDR1 is KGHSH, CDR2 LQKENI, per germline. The CDR3 sequence is 16 residues long. Germline trimming cut 4 bases from V and 2 bases from J; bases unmatched to any gene: 4. The CDR3 coding sequence is TGTGCCAGCTCACTCTCACTAGCGGGAGGGCAAGAGACCCAGTACTTC. Translated: CASSLSLAGGQETQYF.